This T cell receptor beta chain was documented in a study of T cell clonotyping in hematopoietic cell transplantation. Study findings and constraints: Graft donor and pretransplant recipient Inverse Simpson Index values predicted broader posttransplant TCR diversity.

In the case of this clone: As yet, its antigen is unknown.

The CDR3 extends over 16 amino acids. Trimming took off 2 bases at V and 4 bases at J, with 16 bases between the two ends. CDR1 is SEHNR and CDR2 is FQNEAQ in the germline V gene (reference sequence). Method: immunoSEQ multiplex PCR; TCRdb's copy keeps in-frame clones and lacks some. The table lists roughly 5,300 clones, around three quarters of them singletons. The chain employs TRBV7-9 and TRBJ2-3, with D unresolved. The receptor was derived from a male patient aged 55 to 69 who had an allogeneic stem cell transplant, so T cells may come from the graft donor. Some clones in this sample may be carry-over from other donors' samples. This specimen consisted of peripheral blood mononuclear cells, obtained 100 days after allogeneic stem cell transplant. CDR3 in amino acids: CASSLSLAVSPDTQYF. The CDR3 DNA is TGTGCCAGCAGCTTATCTCTCGCGGTGTCCCCAGATACGCAGTATTTT.